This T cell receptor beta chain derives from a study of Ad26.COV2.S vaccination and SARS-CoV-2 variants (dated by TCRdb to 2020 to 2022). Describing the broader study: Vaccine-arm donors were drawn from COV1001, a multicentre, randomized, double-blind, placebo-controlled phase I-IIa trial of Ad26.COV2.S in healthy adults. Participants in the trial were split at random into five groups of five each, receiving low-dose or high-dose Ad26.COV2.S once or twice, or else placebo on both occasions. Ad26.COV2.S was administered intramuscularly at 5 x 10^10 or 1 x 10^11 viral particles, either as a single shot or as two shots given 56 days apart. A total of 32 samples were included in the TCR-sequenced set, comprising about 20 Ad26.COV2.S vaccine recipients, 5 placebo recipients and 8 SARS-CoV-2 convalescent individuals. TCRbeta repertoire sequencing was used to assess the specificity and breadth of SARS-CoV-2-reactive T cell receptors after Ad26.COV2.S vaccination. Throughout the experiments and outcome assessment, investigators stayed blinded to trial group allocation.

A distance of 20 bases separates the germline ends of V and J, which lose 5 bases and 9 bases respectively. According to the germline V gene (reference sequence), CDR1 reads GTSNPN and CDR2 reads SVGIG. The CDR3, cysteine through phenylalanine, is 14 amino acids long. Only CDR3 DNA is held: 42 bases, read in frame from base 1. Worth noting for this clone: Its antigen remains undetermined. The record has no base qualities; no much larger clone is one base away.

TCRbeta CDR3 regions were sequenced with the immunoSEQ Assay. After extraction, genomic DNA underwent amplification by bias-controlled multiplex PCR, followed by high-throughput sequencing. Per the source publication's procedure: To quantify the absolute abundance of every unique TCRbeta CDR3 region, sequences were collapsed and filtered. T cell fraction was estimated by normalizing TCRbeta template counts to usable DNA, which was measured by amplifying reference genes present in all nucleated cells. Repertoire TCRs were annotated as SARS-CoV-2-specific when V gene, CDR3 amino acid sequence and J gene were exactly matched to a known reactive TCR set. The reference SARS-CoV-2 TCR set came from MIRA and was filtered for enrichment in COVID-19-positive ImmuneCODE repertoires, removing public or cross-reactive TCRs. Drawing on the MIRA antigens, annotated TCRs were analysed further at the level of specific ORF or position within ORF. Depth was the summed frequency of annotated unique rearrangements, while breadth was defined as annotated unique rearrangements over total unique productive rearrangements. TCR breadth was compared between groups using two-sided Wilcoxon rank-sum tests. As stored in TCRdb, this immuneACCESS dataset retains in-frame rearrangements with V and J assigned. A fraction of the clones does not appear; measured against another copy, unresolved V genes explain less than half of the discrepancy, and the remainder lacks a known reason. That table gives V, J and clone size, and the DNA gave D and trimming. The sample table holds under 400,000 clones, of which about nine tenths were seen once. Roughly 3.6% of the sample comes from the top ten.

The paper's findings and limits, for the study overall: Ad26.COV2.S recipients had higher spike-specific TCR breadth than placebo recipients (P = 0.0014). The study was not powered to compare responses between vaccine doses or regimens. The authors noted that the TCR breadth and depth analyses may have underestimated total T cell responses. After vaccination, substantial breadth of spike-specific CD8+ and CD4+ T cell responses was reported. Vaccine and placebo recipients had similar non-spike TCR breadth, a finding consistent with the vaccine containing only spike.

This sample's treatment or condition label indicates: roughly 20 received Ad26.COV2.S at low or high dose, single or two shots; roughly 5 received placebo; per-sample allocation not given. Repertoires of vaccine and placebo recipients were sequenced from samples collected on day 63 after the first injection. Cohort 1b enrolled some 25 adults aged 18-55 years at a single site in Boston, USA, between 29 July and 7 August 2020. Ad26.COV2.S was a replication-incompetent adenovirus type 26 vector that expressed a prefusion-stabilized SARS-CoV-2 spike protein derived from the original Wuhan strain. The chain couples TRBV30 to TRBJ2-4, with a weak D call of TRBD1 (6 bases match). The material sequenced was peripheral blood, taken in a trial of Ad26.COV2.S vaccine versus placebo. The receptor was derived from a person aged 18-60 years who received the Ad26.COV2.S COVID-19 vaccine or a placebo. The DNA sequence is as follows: TGTGCCTGGGGGGAGAACAGGGCGAGAGGCATTCAGTACTTC. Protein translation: CAWGENRARGIQYF. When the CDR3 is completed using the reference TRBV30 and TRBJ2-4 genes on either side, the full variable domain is SQTIHQWPATLVQPVGSPLSLECTVEGTSNPNLYWYRQAAGRGLQLLFYSVGIGQISSEVPQNLSASRPQDRQFILSSKKLLLSDSGFYLCAWGENRARGIQYFGAGTRLSVL.